Below are 32 T cell receptor beta chains sequenced from a single sample in a study of T cells in Graves' hyperthyroidism and ophthalmopathy. TCR beta CDR3 sequences were amplified from RNA transcripts. A first-round RT-PCR of the TCR CDR3 used the HTBI primer set. TCRdb reprocessed the multiplex PCR reads with MiXCR, giving one entry per CDR3 protein. Among approximately 630,000 distinct CDR3 sequences listed, around 15% were seen once. Material for sequencing was blood. Receptor source: a woman under 40 with Graves' hyperthyroidism.

This clonotype was found many times. The gene calls are TRBV20-1 and TRBJ2-2; 14 bases are shared with TRBD2. The CDR3 is made up of 17 amino acids. With 6 bases clipped from V and 4 bases from J, the junction kept 10 bases outside the gene matches. Germline V gene lookup returns CDR1 DFQATT and CDR2 SNEGSKA (reference sequence). The DNA of the CDR3 is TGCAGTGCCCGGGGACTAGCGGGAGAGGCGGGCACCGGGGAGCTGTTTTTT. As protein: CSARGLAGEAGTGELFF.

The table lists this clonotype with a few counts. The chain recombines TRBV5-8 with TRBJ2-3; a weak D match, TRBD2 (6 bases). This CDR3 has 21 amino acids. V was pared by 0 bases and J by 3 bases, with 29 bases between. Germline V gives CDR1 SGHTS, CDR2 YDEGEE. The chain's CDR3 is CASSLGLAYLPRGSKTDTQYF. As DNA, the CDR3 is TGTGCCAGCAGCTTGGGGCTAGCGTATCTACCCCGTGGGAGTAAAACAGATACGCAGTATTTT.

This chain connects TRBV2 to TRBJ2-4; 10 positions agree with TRBD2. Trimming removed 7 bases from V and 0 bases from J; junction bases left unmatched: 9. Germline CDR1 reads SNHLY; CDR2 reads FYNNEI. The CDR3 contains 17 residues. The CDR3 loop is CASTHAPSGRAKNIQYF. In DNA form, the CDR3 reads TGTGCCAGCACCCACGCCCCTAGCGGGAGAGCCAAAAACATTCAGTACTTC.

This rearrangement joins TRBV3-1 to TRBJ1-3; D possibly corresponds to TRBD1 (5 bases). The germline V gene has CDR1 LGHDT and CDR2 YNNKEL (reference sequence). V was trimmed by 1 base and J by 2 bases, leaving 6 bases between them. The CDR3 totals 14 residues. CDR3 nucleotide sequence: TGTGCCAGCAGCCAAGGACAGACTGGAAACACCATATATTTT. Protein sequence: CASSQGQTGNTIYF.

Concerning this clonotype: One junction end disagrees with the germline gene, perhaps due to a read error. V is TRBV6-1 and J is TRBJ2-5; D is unresolved. The CDR3 length is 14 residues. Germline values: CDR1 MNHNS, CDR2 SASEGT. The CDR3 loop reads CATSDYGSVGAQYF. The CDR3 nucleotides read TGTGCCACCAGTGATTATGGCTCGGTTGGGGCCCAGTACTTC.

In this sample, this clonotype turned up many times. This rearrangement joins TRBV2 to TRBJ2-7; D may match TRBD1 or TRBD2 (5 bases each). Per germline, CDR1 SNHLY and CDR2 FYNNEI. V was trimmed by 4 bases and J by 4 bases, leaving 11 bases between them. CDR3 size: 13 residues. CDR3 amino acids: CASSVGTPYEQYF. CDR3 DNA: TGTGCCAGCAGTGTAGGGACCCCATACGAGCAGTACTTC. The variable domain in full, with the rest retrieved from reference TRBV2 and TRBJ2-7, is EPEVTQTPSHQVTQMGQEVILRCVPISNHLYFYWYRQILGQKVEFLVSFYNNEISEKSEIFDDQFSVERPDGSNFTLKIRSTKLEDSAMYFCASSVGTPYEQYFGPGTRLTVT.

Only a few counts were recorded for this clonotype. J is TRBJ2-2 and V is TRBV28; 10 bases fit TRBD2. This CDR3 has 15 residues. The J segment lost 7 bases and the V segment lost 7 bases, leaving 9 bases of the junction unmatched. Germline CDR1 reads MDHEN; CDR2 reads SYDVKM. CDR3 bases: TGTGCCAGCACCGGACTAGCGGATGGTGGCGGGGAGCTGTTTTTT. Translating gives CASTGLADGGGELFF.

CDR3 amino acids: CASSPGQGGFWQYF. Here the CDR3 DNA reads TGTGCCAGTAGTCCGGGACAGGGTGGTTTTTGGCAGTACTTC. The chain is built from TRBV19 and TRBJ2-7; 9 bases map to TRBD1. CDR3 size: 14 residues. CDR1 LNHDA and CDR2 SQIVND come from the germline V gene (reference sequence). With V trimmed by 5 bases and J by 9 bases, 11 bases remained unmatched.

The sample holds many counts of this clonotype. The chain uses TRBV30 and TRBJ2-7; TRBD2 matches at 12 bases. Per germline, CDR1 GTSNPN and CDR2 SVGIG (reference sequence). J lost 6 bases, V lost 3 bases, and 3 bases had no gene match. This CDR3 is built from 13 residues. In nucleotides, the CDR3 is TGTGCCTGGAGCATACTAGCGGGAGGCGAGCAGTACTTC. Translating gives CAWSILAGGEQYF.

This chain connects TRBV7-8 to TRBJ1-6; no firm D call. The length of the CDR3 is 17 residues. From germline, CDR1 is SGHVS and CDR2 FQNEAQ. Trimming shortened V by 3 bases and J by 4 bases, and 16 bases separated the two germline ends. For the CDR3, the DNA is TGTGCCAGCAGCTTCAGCCCTTTACGGGGATATAATTCACCCCTCCACTTT. Residues: CASSFSPLRGYNSPLHF.

There are many counts of this clonotype. V gene TRBV28 combines with J gene TRBJ2-3; 7 nucleotides match TRBD2. Trimming took 7 bases from V and 6 from J; bases not matched to a gene: 10. The CDR3 is 14 amino acids. Germline-derived CDR1 and CDR2 are MDHEN and SYDVKM. The CDR3 bases are TGTGCCAGCATCTGGGGAGGGAGAATTGATACGCAGTATTTT. This sequence encodes CASIWGGRIDTQYF.

This chain uses TRBV5-6 with TRBJ1-1; D remains unclear. The V gene's germline CDR1 is SGHDT and CDR2 YYEEEE. The CDR3 is made up of 13 amino acids. V lost 4 bases and J lost 4, with 11 bases in between. The CDR3, as DNA: TGTGCCAGCAGCCTCAACTCAGGCACTGAAGCTTTCTTT. Translated, it gives CASSLNSGTEAFF.

This clonotype was counted a few times. This chain connects TRBV9 to TRBJ2-1; TRBD2 matches 8 bases. This CDR3 contains 15 residues. V gave up 4 bases and J gave up 5 bases; unmatched junction bases: 8. The germline V gene encodes CDR1 SGDLS and CDR2 YYNGEE. In DNA, the CDR3 is TGTGCCAGCAGCCCCCGGGAGGGCCTTAACAATGAGCAGTTCTTC. It encodes CASSPREGLNNEQFF.

This clonotype appeared many times. This rearrangement joins TRBV7-8 to TRBJ1-1, with unresolved D. The V gene lost 4 bases and the J gene lost 5 bases, with 20 bases spanning the gap. Germline CDR1 reads SGHVS; CDR2 reads FQNEAQ. The length of the CDR3 is 16 residues. CDR3: CASSSQEVSGGTEAFF. The CDR3 nucleotides read TGTGCCAGCAGCTCCCAGGAAGTATCCGGAGGAACTGAAGCTTTCTTT.

The CDR3 reads CATSGTSGIETQYF. The CDR3 bases are TGTGCCACCAGTGGGACTAGCGGGATTGAGACCCAGTACTTC. This chain joins TRBV24-1 and TRBJ2-5, with TRBD2 identical over 12 bases. J lost 5 bases, V lost 5 bases, and 2 bases had no gene match. This CDR3 is built from 14 residues. Germline V CDR1 and CDR2: KGHDR, SFDVKD.

There are many counts of this clonotype. The V gene is TRBV2, the J gene TRBJ2-7; TRBD1 agrees at 7 bases. CDR3 length: 14 residues. Per the germline V gene, CDR1 is SNHLY and CDR2 is FYNNEI. The V segment lost 7 bases and the J segment 2 bases; nucleotides outside the gene matches: 8. Here the CDR3 reads CASKTGTVTYEQYF. CDR3 DNA: TGTGCCAGCAAAACCGGGACAGTAACCTACGAGCAGTACTTC.

The chain is built from TRBV2 and TRBJ2-1; the match to TRBD2 covers 8 bases. CDR1 is SNHLY and CDR2 is FYNNEI in the germline V gene. CDR3 size: 14 residues. The V segment lost 7 bases and the J segment 7 bases; nucleotides outside the gene matches: 9. DNA of the CDR3: TGTGCCAGCACGTTGGAGGCGGGAGGAAATGAGCAGTTCTTC. Translated: CASTLEAGGNEQFF.

The sample holds many counts of this clonotype. This chain uses TRBV30 with TRBJ1-5; the match to TRBD1 covers 7 bases. Germline lookup yields CDR1 GTSNPN and CDR2 SVGIG (reference sequence). V was clipped by 8 bases and J by 1 base; unmatched bases: 5. CDR3 length: 13 residues. CDR3 sequence: CAGSTGSNQPQHF. The DNA of the CDR3 is TGTGCCGGATCGACAGGGAGCAATCAGCCCCAGCATTTT.

There are a few counts of this clonotype. The chain couples TRBV29-1 to TRBJ2-3; the match to TRBD1 covers 9 bases. The germline CDR1 and CDR2 sequences are SQVTM and ANQGSEA. There are 14 residues in the CDR3. The V and J ends lost 4 bases and 1 base, in that order; junction bases with no gene match: 3. The CDR3 is CSVVRDRGTDTQYF. CDR3 DNA: TGCAGCGTTGTCCGGGACAGGGGCACAGATACGCAGTATTTT.

The sample holds many counts of this clonotype. This chain joins TRBV28 and TRBJ2-7, with 9 bases matching TRBD1. CDR3 length: 15 amino acids. Trimming at V came to 5 bases and at J to 0 bases, leaving 5 bases not matched to a gene. Per germline, CDR1 MDHEN and CDR2 SYDVKM. The CDR3 loop reads CASSTGTGSSYEQYF. In nucleotides, the CDR3 is TGTGCCAGCAGTACGGGGACAGGGAGCTCCTACGAGCAGTACTTC.

This chain joins TRBV12-3 or TRBV12-4 and TRBJ2-5; D is undetermined. The CDR3 length is 11 residues. Trimming stripped 6 bases from V and 5 bases from J, with 7 bases between. CDR3 DNA sequence: TGTGCCAGCAGGCGGCGCGAGACCCAGTACTTC. It specifies CASRRRETQYF.

This clonotype was found many times. This chain joins TRBV28 and TRBJ2-3, with no clear D. Trimming cost V 7 bases and J 1 base, with 9 bases left between them. CDR1 MDHEN and CDR2 SYDVKM come from the germline V gene. This CDR3 region has 13 residues. CDR3 bases: TGTGCCAGCACCTTGCAGGGCACAGATACGCAGTATTTT. Translation: CASTLQGTDTQYF.

This clonotype has only a few counts. The V gene is TRBV19, the J gene TRBJ1-1, with 8 bases identical to TRBD1. Germline V gives CDR1 LNHDA, CDR2 SQIVND (reference sequence). Trimming cost V 7 bases and J 5 bases; bases outside gene matches: 6. The CDR3 has 13 residues. CDR3 sequence reads: CASTPDRATEAFF. CDR3 nucleotides: TGTGCCAGTACCCCGGACAGGGCAACTGAAGCTTTCTTT.

This clonotype was counted at least ten times. The chain recombines TRBV5-5 with TRBJ2-1; 9 bases are a match to TRBD2. Germline assignment: CDR1 SGHKS and CDR2 YYEKEE (reference sequence). CDR3 length equals 18 residues. V lost 5 bases and J lost 3; bases outside the gene matches: 15. The CDR3 spells CASRPRLRLADYYNEQFF. The CDR3 DNA reads as TGTGCCAGCAGACCCAGACTAAGACTAGCGGACTACTACAATGAGCAGTTCTTC. Supplemented by reference TRBV5-5 and TRBJ2-1, the full variable domain reads DAGVTQSPTHLIKTRGQQVTLRCSPISGHKSVSWYQQVLGQGPQFIFQYYEKEERGRGNFPDRFSARQFPNYSSELNVNALLLGDSALYLCASRPRLRLADYYNEQFFGPGTRLTVL.

Comment on this clonotype: A read error may explain this, as a much larger clone is one base away. This sequence joins TRBV27 and TRBJ2-3; TRBD2 is a possible D gene (6 bases). CDR1 MNHEY and CDR2 SMNVEV come from the germline V gene (reference sequence). The CDR3 has 14 amino acids. Written as DNA, the CDR3 is TGTGTCAGCAGTTGGGCGGGGAGCACAGATACGCAGTATTTT. Translation gives CVSSWAGSTDTQYF.

The chain employs TRBV7-6 and TRBJ1-1; D is unclear. Germline CDR1 reads SGHVS; CDR2 reads FNYEAQ. V lost 4 bases to trimming and J lost 6 bases, with 12 bases between them. This CDR3 is 13 amino acids long. The CDR3 sequence: CASSSYPTAEAFF. The CDR3 DNA reads as TGTGCCAGCAGCTCCTACCCGACGGCTGAAGCTTTCTTT.

This clonotype was seen many times. The gene calls are TRBV28 and TRBJ2-7; 7 bases are shared with TRBD1. The CDR3 runs to 15 residues. Germline values: CDR1 MDHEN, CDR2 SYDVKM. J lost 3 bases, V lost 3 bases, and 8 bases had no gene match. The chain's CDR3 is CASSFVPRDSYEQYF. The CDR3 bases are TGTGCCAGCAGTTTTGTCCCTCGGGACAGCTACGAGCAGTACTTC.

This clonotype was seen many times. The chain employs TRBV2 and TRBJ1-2; D may be TRBD1 (5 bases). Per germline, CDR1 SNHLY and CDR2 FYNNEI. V dropped 2 bases and J dropped 3 bases, with 7 bases sitting between them. The CDR3 has 13 residues. Written as DNA, the CDR3 is TGTGCCAGCAGTGAAACCAGGGACTATGGCTACACCTTC. As protein: CASSETRDYGYTF.

The V and J genes are TRBV28 and TRBJ2-7, with 9 bases identical to TRBD2. Germline-derived CDR1 and CDR2 are MDHEN and SYDVKM. V shed 7 bases and J 2 bases; nucleotides not matched to a gene: 9. The CDR3 extends over 15 amino acids. Written as DNA, the CDR3 is TGTGCCAGCACCCCCATAGCGGGAGTACCCTACGAGCAGTACTTC. Translating gives CASTPIAGVPYEQYF. The entire variable domain, with the rest obtained from reference TRBV28 and TRBJ2-7, is as follows: DVKVTQSSRYLVKRTGEKVFLECVQDMDHENMFWYRQDPGLGLRLIYFSYDVKMKEKGDIPEGYSVSREKKERFSLILESASTNQTSMYLCASTPIAGVPYEQYFGPGTRLTVT.

The V and J genes are TRBV27 and TRBJ2-2; D might be TRBD1 (5 bases). The germline V gene has CDR1 MNHEY and CDR2 SMNVEV (reference sequence). The V end was cut by 0 bases, the J end by 6 bases, with 11 bases between. This CDR3 contains 15 residues. In DNA form, the CDR3 reads TGTGCCAGCAGTTTATCGGGGCTATCCCCCGGGGAGCTGTTTTTT. The encoded protein is CASSLSGLSPGELFF.

The chain recombines TRBV7-2 with TRBJ2-1, with a weak D call TRBD2 (5 bases). Germline V CDR1 and CDR2: SGHTA, FQGNSA. CDR3 size: 14 residues. V dropped 5 bases and J dropped 9 bases, with 17 bases sitting between them. For the CDR3, the DNA is TGTGCCAGCAGCACGATCGACGGGGTAGCTGAGCAGTTCTTC. This gives the protein CASSTIDGVAEQFF.

The rearrangement uses TRBV29-1 and TRBJ1-1; 7 nucleotides match TRBD1. The CDR3 has 15 residues. Germline V gene lookup returns CDR1 SQVTM and CDR2 ANQGSEA. The V segment lost 4 bases and the J segment 1 base; nucleotides outside the gene matches: 9. CDR3 residues: CSVVGGQSANTEAFF. The CDR3, as DNA: TGCAGCGTTGTTGGGGGACAGAGCGCGAACACTGAAGCTTTCTTT.